These 31 T cell receptor beta chains came from one sample sequenced in a study of CD8+CD57+ T cells in acquired aplastic anemia. Profiling that covered TCR beta VDJ and CDR3 relied on genomic DNA as its template. TCRdb itself ran the reads through MiXCR, one entry per CDR3 protein. The sample lists under 350,000 distinct CDR3 sequences; 50% to 65% were seen once. Individuals selected for sequencing had exhibited CD8+CD57+ cell expansion on flow cytometry. The sequencing sample was made of sorted CD4+, CD8+, or CD8+CD57+ T cells (not recorded which) from PBMCs. These TCRs come from a human donor with aplastic anemia.

The CDR3, as DNA: TGTGCCAGCAGCCAGACCCCGGATCTTTCCTACGAGCAGTACTTC. Residues: CASSQTPDLSYEQYF. The V call is TRBV13, the J call TRBJ2-7; the D is unclear. The CDR3 runs to 15 residues. V lost 5 bases and J 1 base, leaving 15 bases between the germline ends. Germline V lookup: CDR1 PRHDT, CDR2 FYEKMQ (reference sequence). The full variable domain, in which reference TRBV13 and TRBJ2-7 provide the parts outside the CDR3, is AAGVIQSPRHLIKEKRETATLKCYPIPRHDTVYWYQQGPGQDPQFLISFYEKMQSDKGSIPDRFSAQQFSDYHSELNMSSLELGDSALYFCASSQTPDLSYEQYFGPGTRLTVT.

Worth noting for this clonotype: A read error may account for a junction end that differs from germline. The gene calls are TRBV5-1 and TRBJ2-3; D remains ambiguous. Germline V CDR1 and CDR2: SGHRS, YFSETQ. CDR3 length: 8 residues. CDR3 loop: CASSLAGF. CDR3 coding DNA: TGCGCCAGCAGCTTGGCGGGTTTT.

This clonotype was observed a few times. This chain connects TRBV30 to TRBJ2-2, with D maybe TRBD1 (6 bases). Germline V lookup: CDR1 GTSNPN, CDR2 SVGIG (reference sequence). Trimming pared 3 bases from V and 4 bases from J, leaving 12 bases between. The CDR3 is 14 residues long. The CDR3 spells CAWRTTGATGELFF. The CDR3 DNA follows: TGTGCCTGGAGGACGACAGGCGCCACCGGGGAGCTGTTTTTT.

This clonotype appeared a few times. This chain joins TRBV7-8 and TRBJ2-7; 9 bases are shared with TRBD2. The germline CDR1 and CDR2 sequences are SGHVS and FQNEAQ. CDR3 size: 16 residues. V trimming: 3 bases; J trimming: 6 bases; junction bases outside the gene matches: 12. CDR3 protein: CASSLRDSGRAIEQYF. In DNA form, the CDR3 reads TGTGCCAGCAGCTTGCGGGATAGCGGGAGAGCTATCGAGCAGTACTTC. The full variable domain, its missing parts supplied by reference TRBV7-8 and TRBJ2-7, is GAGVSQSPRYKVAKRGQDVALRCDPISGHVSLFWYQQALGQGPEFLTYFQNEAQLDKSGLPSDRFFAERPEGSVSTLKIQRTQQEDSAVYLCASSLRDSGRAIEQYFGPGTRLTVT.

Regarding this clonotype: This could be a read error, since a much larger clone is one nucleotide away. The genes are TRBV12-3 or TRBV12-4 and TRBJ2-7; TRBD2 matches 10 bases. CDR3 length: 16 amino acids. The V gene end was trimmed by 4 bases and the J gene end by 2 bases; junction bases not matched to a gene: 8. DNA of the CDR3: TGTGCCAGCAGTTCCTGGAGACTAGCGGGTACCTACGAGCAGTACTTC. Its protein is CASSSWRLAGTYEQYF.

Ten or more counts support this clonotype. The rearrangement uses TRBV12-3 or TRBV12-4 and TRBJ1-2; 9 bases are shared with TRBD1. The CDR3 has 15 residues. Germline trimming cut 3 bases from V and 2 bases from J; bases unmatched to any gene: 4. CDR3 sequence reads: CASSFFGQGNYGYTF. CDR3 coding DNA: TGTGCCAGCAGTTTTTTTGGACAGGGGAACTATGGCTACACCTTC.

This clonotype has just a few counts. The chain recombines TRBV24-1 with TRBJ2-1, with 11 bases aligning to TRBD2. The junction had 11 bases not matched to a gene; V was cut back by 0 bases and J by 8 bases. CDR3 length: 18 residues. Germline CDR1 is KGHDR and CDR2 is SFDVKD. CDR3 protein: CATSDLQGSSGGRDEQFF. CDR3 bases: TGTGCCACCAGTGATTTGCAAGGTTCTAGCGGGGGGAGGGATGAGCAGTTCTTC.

The chain joins TRBV7-9 to TRBJ1-6, with TRBD1 identical over 7 bases. Germline values: CDR1 SEHNR, CDR2 FQNEAQ (reference sequence). The CDR3 spans 15 residues. With 3 bases clipped from V and 10 bases from J, the junction kept 9 bases outside the gene matches. For the CDR3, the DNA is TGTGCCAGCAGCTTGAAGGGGGCGCAACAATCACCCCTCCACTTT. Protein product: CASSLKGAQQSPLHF. Supplemented by reference TRBV7-9 and TRBJ1-6, the full variable domain reads DTGVSQNPRHKITKRGQNVTFRCDPISEHNRLYWYRQTLGQGPEFLTYFQNEAQLEKSRLLSDRFSAERPKGSFSTLEIQRTEQGDSAMYLCASSLKGAQQSPLHFGNGTRLTVT.

The chain recombines TRBV5-8 with TRBJ2-7, with TRBD2 identical over 10 bases. This CDR3 region has 15 residues. CDR1 and CDR2 (germline): SGHTS, YDEGEE. Trimming at V came to 8 bases and at J to 1 base, leaving 9 bases not matched to a gene. For the CDR3, the DNA is TGTGCCAGTAGCCCAAGGGGACTAGCGTCCTACGAGCAGTACTTC. Translating gives CASSPRGLASYEQYF.

The V and J genes are TRBV2 and TRBJ2-1; 9 positions match TRBD2. Germline V gene data show CDR1 as SNHLY and CDR2 as FYNNEI. Trimming cost V 4 bases and J 6 bases; bases outside gene matches: 4. The CDR3 has 14 amino acids. CDR3 nucleotides: TGTGCCAGCAGTGGGACTAGCGAAAGCAATGAGCAGTTCTTC. Its protein is CASSGTSESNEQFF.

V gene TRBV7-8 combines with J gene TRBJ1-1, with D possibly matching TRBD1 (5 bases). CDR3 length equals 17 residues. The germline CDR1 and CDR2 sequences are SGHVS and FQNEAQ. V was cut by 5 bases and J by 3 bases, with 22 bases left in between. CDR3: CASSDTGVVGRDTEAFF. DNA of the CDR3: TGTGCCAGCAGCGACACGGGAGTGGTGGGGCGAGACACTGAAGCTTTCTTT.

This clonotype was seen only a few times. The CDR3, as DNA: TGTGCCAGCAGCGAGTGGGGTGGTTCACCCCTCCACTTT. As protein: CASSEWGGSPLHF. V and J are TRBV5-6 and TRBJ1-6; D remains ambiguous. This CDR3 contains 13 residues. The V gene's germline CDR1 is SGHDT and CDR2 YYEEEE. V was shortened by 4 bases and J by 9 bases, with 11 bases between the two germline ends.

The chain has TRBV5-1 and TRBJ1-5; D is possibly TRBD1 (6 bases). The V end lost 4 bases, the J end lost 9 bases, and 11 bases lay between the germline ends. Germline CDR1 and CDR2: SGHRS and YFSETQ. The CDR3 is 12 residues long. The CDR3 here is CASSLEQGPQHF. DNA for the CDR3: TGCGCCAGCAGCCTAGAACAGGGGCCCCAGCATTTT.

The chain links TRBV5-1 to TRBJ2-3; 7 nucleotides align to TRBD1. This CDR3 comprises 14 residues. CDR1 is SGHRS and CDR2 is YFSETQ in the germline V gene. V trimming: 4 bases; J trimming: 0 bases; junction bases outside the gene matches: 2. CDR3 in DNA: TGCGCCAGCAGCAGGGGGCCTAGCACAGATACGCAGTATTTT. Residues: CASSRGPSTDTQYF.

The chain employs TRBV7-2 and TRBJ2-3; TRBD2 aligns across 11 bases. The J segment lost 6 bases and the V segment lost 7 bases, leaving 12 bases of the junction unmatched. The CDR3 totals 16 residues. Germline V CDR1 and CDR2: SGHTA, FQGNSA. Written as DNA, the CDR3 is TGTGCCAGCACCCCGCGGCTAGCGGGGGGATCGGATACGCAGTATTTT. It codes for CASTPRLAGGSDTQYF.

The chain joins TRBV3-1 to TRBJ1-6; D possibly corresponds to TRBD1 (6 bases). Germline assignment: CDR1 LGHDT and CDR2 YNNKEL (reference sequence). V lost 6 bases and J 6 bases, leaving 12 bases between the germline ends. This CDR3 has 14 residues. In DNA, the CDR3 is TGTGCCAGCAGTAACAGGGAAGGTAATTCACCCCTCCACTTT. Protein: CASSNREGNSPLHF.

The chain uses TRBV29-1 and TRBJ1-2, with D hard to call. The V end was cut by 4 bases, the J end by 4 bases, with 7 bases between. CDR1 is SQVTM, CDR2 ANQGSEA, per germline. The CDR3 totals 11 residues. The CDR3 coding sequence is TGCAGCGTTGTCGAGGCCTATGGCTACACCTTC. This gives the protein CSVVEAYGYTF.

V gene TRBV10-1 combines with J gene TRBJ2-2, with D possibly matching TRBD2 (5 bases). The CDR3 length is 16 residues. V was cut by 6 bases and J by 5 bases, with 19 bases left in between. Germline assignment: CDR1 WNHNN and CDR2 SYGVQD (reference sequence). The CDR3 is CASRSTPGGGTGELFF. Here the CDR3 DNA reads TGCGCCAGCAGATCCACTCCCGGAGGAGGTACCGGGGAGCTGTTTTTT.

This clonotype occurred many times. The chain links TRBV4-1 to TRBJ1-1, with a possible D match to TRBD1 (5 bases). The CDR3 contains 13 residues. CDR1 MGHRA and CDR2 YSYEKL come from the germline V gene. V was shortened by 0 bases and J by 11 bases, with 13 bases between the two germline ends. The CDR3 DNA sequence: TGCGCCAGCAGCCAAGATCGCAGGGTGGTCGCTTTCTTT. This encodes CASSQDRRVVAFF.

The V call is TRBV14, the J call TRBJ2-3; D remains ambiguous. Germline CDR1 reads SGHDN; CDR2 reads FVKESK. CDR3 length equals 14 residues. The V end lost 3 bases, the J end lost 3 bases, and 10 bases lay between the germline ends. This CDR3 is CASSHDQATDTQYF. The CDR3, as DNA: TGTGCCAGCAGCCACGATCAGGCTACAGATACGCAGTATTTT.

The CDR3 coding sequence is TGTGCCAGCAGCTTAGAGGCAAATTCCATCTACGAGCAGTACTTC. Amino acids: CASSLEANSIYEQYF. The chain uses TRBV7-2 and TRBJ2-7; D gene uncertain. Germline values: CDR1 SGHTA, CDR2 FQGNSA. The length of the CDR3 is 15 residues. Trimming took 1 base from V and 3 from J, leaving 13 bases between them.

The V and J genes are TRBV9 and TRBJ2-7, with 7 bases identical to TRBD2. V trimming: 0 bases; J trimming: 8 bases; junction bases outside the gene matches: 8. CDR3 length equals 14 residues. Germline values: CDR1 SGDLS, CDR2 YYNGEE. The CDR3: CASSVGAGRGKQYF. DNA of the CDR3: TGTGCCAGCAGCGTAGGAGCGGGACGAGGGAAGCAGTACTTC.

This chain connects TRBV7-9 to TRBJ2-5; 10 nucleotides align to TRBD1. Germline CDR1 SEHNR, CDR2 FQNEAQ (reference sequence). V gave up 0 bases and J gave up 4 bases; unmatched junction bases: 8. CDR3 length: 17 residues. The CDR3 spells CASSLAGDRGAGETQYF. DNA of the CDR3: TGTGCCAGCAGCTTAGCGGGGGACAGGGGCGCGGGAGAGACCCAGTACTTC.

The CDR3 DNA is TGTGCCATCGGTAGCGGGGGAAATGAGCAGTTCTTC. Translated, it gives CAIGSGGNEQFF. The chain has TRBV10-3 and TRBJ2-1; the match to TRBD2 covers 9 bases. This CDR3 comprises 12 residues. The V gene end was trimmed by 8 bases and the J gene end by 7 bases; junction bases not matched to a gene: 3. CDR1 is ENHRY and CDR2 is SYGVKD in the germline V gene.

The chain couples TRBV20-1 to TRBJ1-3, with 7 bases that match TRBD1. V lost 5 bases and J lost 4; bases outside the gene matches: 11. The CDR3 runs to 15 residues. In germline, CDR1 is DFQATT, CDR2 SNEGSKA (reference sequence). CDR3 amino acids: CSARPPGQQGNTIYF. The CDR3 region has the DNA TGCAGTGCTCGTCCACCGGGACAGCAAGGAAACACCATATATTTT.

This clonotype was detected once. This chain connects TRBV6-6 to TRBJ2-3, with D hard to call. Deletions cut 7 bases from V and 2 bases from J, with 10 bases between. The germline V gene has CDR1 MNHNY and CDR2 SVGAGI (reference sequence). This CDR3 is built from 13 residues. For the CDR3, the DNA is TGTGCCAGCAAGGGCAGCAACACAGATACGCAGTATTTT. It yields the protein CASKGSNTDTQYF.

Many counts were recorded for this clonotype. V usage is TRBV6-5 and J usage is TRBJ2-7; 9 nucleotides line up with TRBD1. The CDR3 covers 15 residues. CDR1 is MNHEY and CDR2 is SVGAGI in the germline V gene. V dropped 1 base and J dropped 2; count of bases not matched to a gene: 3. The CDR3 loop is CASSYWRTGAYEQYF. CDR3 nucleotides: TGTGCCAGCAGTTACTGGCGGACAGGGGCCTACGAGCAGTACTTC.

The chain carries TRBV24-1 and TRBJ2-5; the D call may be TRBD1 or TRBD2 (5 bases each). V gave up 3 bases and J gave up 9 bases, with 19 bases separating them. CDR3 length equals 15 residues. Germline V CDR1 and CDR2: KGHDR, SFDVKD. The CDR3: CATSDPGPDFGAQYF. CDR3 in DNA: TGTGCCACCAGTGATCCGGGACCCGATTTTGGTGCCCAGTACTTC.

This clonotype showed up many times. The chain couples TRBV20-1 to TRBJ1-1; D uncertain. Germline loops: CDR1 DFQATT, CDR2 SNEGSKA (reference sequence). The CDR3 length is 11 residues. V dropped 8 bases and J dropped 3 bases, with 10 bases sitting between them. CDR3 in amino acids: CSTPGDTEAFF. CDR3 in DNA: TGCAGTACCCCCGGGGACACTGAAGCTTTCTTT.

The chain joins TRBV19 to TRBJ1-2; D remains unclear. Germline V gene data show CDR1 as LNHDA and CDR2 as SQIVND (reference sequence). Trimming took 5 bases from V and 5 from J, leaving 18 bases between them. CDR3 length equals 15 residues. The CDR3: CASSPEHTVGYGYTF. Here the CDR3 DNA reads TGTGCCAGTAGTCCTGAGCACACTGTGGGGTATGGCTACACCTTC.

This clonotype was picked up many times. The chain recombines TRBV7-9 with TRBJ2-1; TRBD2 aligns across 11 bases. The germline CDR1 and CDR2 sequences are SEHNR and FQNEAQ (reference sequence). The CDR3 extends over 16 amino acids. V shed 2 bases, J shed 5 bases, and the junction held 5 bases outside the gene matches. CDR3 sequence (DNA): TGTGCCAGCAGCTTACGCCAGACTAGCGGGAACAATGAGCAGTTCTTC. Translated, it gives CASSLRQTSGNNEQFF.